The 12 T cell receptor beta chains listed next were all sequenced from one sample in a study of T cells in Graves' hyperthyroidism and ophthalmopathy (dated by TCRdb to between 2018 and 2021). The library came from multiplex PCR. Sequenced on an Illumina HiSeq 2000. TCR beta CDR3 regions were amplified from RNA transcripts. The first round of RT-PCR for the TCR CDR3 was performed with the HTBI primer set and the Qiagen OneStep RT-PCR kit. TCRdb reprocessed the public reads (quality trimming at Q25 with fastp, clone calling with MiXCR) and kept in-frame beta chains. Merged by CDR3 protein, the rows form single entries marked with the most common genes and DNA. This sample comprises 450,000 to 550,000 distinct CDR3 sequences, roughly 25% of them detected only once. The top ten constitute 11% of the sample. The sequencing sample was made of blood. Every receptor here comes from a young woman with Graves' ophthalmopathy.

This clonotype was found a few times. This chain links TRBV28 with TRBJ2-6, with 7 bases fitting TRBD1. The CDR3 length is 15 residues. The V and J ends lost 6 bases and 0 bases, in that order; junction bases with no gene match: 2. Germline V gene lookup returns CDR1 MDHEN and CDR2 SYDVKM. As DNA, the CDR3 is TGTGCCAGCAGGTCAGGGGGCTCTGGGGCCAACGTCCTGACTTTC. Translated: CASRSGGSGANVLTF.

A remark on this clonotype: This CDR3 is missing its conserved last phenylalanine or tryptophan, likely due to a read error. CDR3 sequence (DNA): TGTGCCAGCAGTTTTTTGGGACCCGAGTTCGGGGAGCTGTTTTAT. It encodes CASSFLGPEFGELFY. The gene calls are TRBV6-2 or TRBV6-3 and TRBJ2-2; D might be TRBD1 or TRBD2, each matching 5 bases. Looked up from germline, CDR1 is MNHEY and CDR2 is SVGEGT. The CDR3 length is 15 residues. The V end lost 4 bases, the J end lost 7 bases, and 16 bases lay between the germline ends.

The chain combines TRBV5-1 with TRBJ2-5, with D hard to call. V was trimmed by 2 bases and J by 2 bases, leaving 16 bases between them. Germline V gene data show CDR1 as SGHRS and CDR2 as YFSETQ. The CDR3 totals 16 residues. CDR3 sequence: CASSFDTTTIQETQYF. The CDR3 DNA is TGCGCCAGCAGCTTTGACACCACAACGATACAAGAGACCCAGTACTTC.

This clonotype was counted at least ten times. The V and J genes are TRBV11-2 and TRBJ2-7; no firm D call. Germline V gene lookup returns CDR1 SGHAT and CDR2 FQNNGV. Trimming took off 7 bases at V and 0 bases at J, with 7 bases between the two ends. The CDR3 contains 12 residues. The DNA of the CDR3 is TGTGCCAGCACCCCTCCCTCCTACGAGCAGTACTTC. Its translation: CASTPPSYEQYF. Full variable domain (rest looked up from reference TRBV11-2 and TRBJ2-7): EAGVAQSPRYKIIEKRQSVAFWCNPISGHATLYWYQQILGQGPKLLIQFQNNGVVDDSQLPKDRFSAERLKGVDSTLKIQPAKLEDSAVYLCASTPPSYEQYFGPGTRLTVT.

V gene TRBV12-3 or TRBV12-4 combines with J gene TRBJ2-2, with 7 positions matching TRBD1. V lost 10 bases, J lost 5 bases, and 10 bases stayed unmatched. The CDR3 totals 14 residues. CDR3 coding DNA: TGTGCCAACGGTCGGGACAGCCGAACCGGGGAGCTGTTTTTT. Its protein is CANGRDSRTGELFF.

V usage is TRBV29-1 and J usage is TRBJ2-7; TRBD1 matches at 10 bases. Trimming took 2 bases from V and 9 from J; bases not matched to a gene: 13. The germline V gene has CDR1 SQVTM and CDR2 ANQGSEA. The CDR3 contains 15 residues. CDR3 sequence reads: CSVEMGDRGWIRQYF. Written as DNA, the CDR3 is TGCAGCGTTGAAATGGGGGACAGGGGTTGGATTAGGCAGTACTTC.

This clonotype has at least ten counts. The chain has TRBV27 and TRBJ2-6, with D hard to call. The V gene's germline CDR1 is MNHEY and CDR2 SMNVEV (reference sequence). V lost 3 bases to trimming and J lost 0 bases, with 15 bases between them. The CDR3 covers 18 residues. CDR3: CASSFLPGRTSGANVLTF. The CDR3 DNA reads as TGTGCCAGCAGTTTTCTACCTGGCAGGACCTCTGGGGCCAACGTCCTGACTTTC.

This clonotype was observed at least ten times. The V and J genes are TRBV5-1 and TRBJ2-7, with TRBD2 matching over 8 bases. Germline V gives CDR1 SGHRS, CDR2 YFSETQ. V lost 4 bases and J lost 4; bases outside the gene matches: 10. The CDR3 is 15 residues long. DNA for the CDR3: TGCGCCAGCAGCGACCTCCGGGGGGGCTATTACGAGCAGTACTTC. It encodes CASSDLRGGYYEQYF.

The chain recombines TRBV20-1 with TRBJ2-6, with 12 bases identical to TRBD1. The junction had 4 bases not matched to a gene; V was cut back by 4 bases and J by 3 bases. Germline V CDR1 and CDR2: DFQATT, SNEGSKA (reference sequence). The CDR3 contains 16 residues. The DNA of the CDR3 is TGCAGTGCTATCAGGGACAGGGGGCTTGGGGCCAACGTCCTGACTTTC. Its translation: CSAIRDRGLGANVLTF.

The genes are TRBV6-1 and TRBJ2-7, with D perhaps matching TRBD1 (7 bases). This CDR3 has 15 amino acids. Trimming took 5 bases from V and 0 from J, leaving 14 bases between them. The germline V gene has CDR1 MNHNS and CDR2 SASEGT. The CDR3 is CASSRGTDISYEQYF. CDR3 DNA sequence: TGTGCCAGCAGTCGCGGGACAGATATCTCCTACGAGCAGTACTTC.

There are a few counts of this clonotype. For the CDR3, the DNA is TGTGCCAGCACCTTACAGGGGGCCGACACCGGGGAGCTGTTTTTT. Protein sequence: CASTLQGADTGELFF. The rearrangement joins TRBV6-1 to TRBJ2-2; 9 nucleotides align to TRBD1. The germline CDR1 and CDR2 sequences are MNHNS and SASEGT. Germline trimming cut 7 bases from V and 3 bases from J; bases unmatched to any gene: 6. The CDR3 is made up of 15 amino acids.

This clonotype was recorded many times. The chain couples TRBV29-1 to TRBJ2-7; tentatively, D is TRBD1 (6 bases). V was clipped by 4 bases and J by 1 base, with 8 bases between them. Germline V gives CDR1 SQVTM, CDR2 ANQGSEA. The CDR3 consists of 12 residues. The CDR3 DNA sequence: TGCAGCGTTGGACAGGTATCCTACGAGCAGTACTTC. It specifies CSVGQVSYEQYF.